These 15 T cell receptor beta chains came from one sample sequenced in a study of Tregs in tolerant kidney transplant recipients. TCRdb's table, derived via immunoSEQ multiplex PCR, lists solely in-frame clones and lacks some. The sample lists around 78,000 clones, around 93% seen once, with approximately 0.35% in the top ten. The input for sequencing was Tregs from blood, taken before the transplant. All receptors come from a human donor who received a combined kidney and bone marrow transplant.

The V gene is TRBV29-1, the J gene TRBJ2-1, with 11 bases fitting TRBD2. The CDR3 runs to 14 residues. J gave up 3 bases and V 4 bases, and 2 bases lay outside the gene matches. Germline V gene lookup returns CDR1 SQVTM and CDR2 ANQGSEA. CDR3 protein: CSVATSGDYNEQFF. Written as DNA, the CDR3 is TGCAGCGTTGCGACTAGCGGGGACTACAATGAGCAGTTCTTC.

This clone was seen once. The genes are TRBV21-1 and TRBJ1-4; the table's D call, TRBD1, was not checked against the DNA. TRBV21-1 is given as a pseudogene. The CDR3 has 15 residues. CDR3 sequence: CASSRGTVFGEELFF. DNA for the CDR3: TGTGCCAGCAGCAGAGGGACAGTTTTTGGTGAGGAACTGTTTTTT.

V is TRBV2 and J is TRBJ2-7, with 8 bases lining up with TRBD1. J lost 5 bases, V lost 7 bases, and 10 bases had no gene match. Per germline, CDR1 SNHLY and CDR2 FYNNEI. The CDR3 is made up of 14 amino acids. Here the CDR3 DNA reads TGTGCCAGCAATAGGGCAGGGGGCAGGGACGAGCAGTACTTC. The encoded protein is CASNRAGGRDEQYF. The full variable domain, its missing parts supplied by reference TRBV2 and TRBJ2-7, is EPEVTQTPSHQVTQMGQEVILRCVPISNHLYFYWYRQILGQKVEFLVSFYNNEISEKSEIFDDQFSVERPDGSNFTLKIRSTKLEDSAMYFCASNRAGGRDEQYFGPGTRLTVT.

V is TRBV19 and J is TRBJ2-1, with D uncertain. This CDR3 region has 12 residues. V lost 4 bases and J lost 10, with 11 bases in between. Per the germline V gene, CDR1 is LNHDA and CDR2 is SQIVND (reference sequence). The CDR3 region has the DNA TGTGCCAGTAGTAACTTATATTCCGAGCAGTTCTTC. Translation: CASSNLYSEQFF.

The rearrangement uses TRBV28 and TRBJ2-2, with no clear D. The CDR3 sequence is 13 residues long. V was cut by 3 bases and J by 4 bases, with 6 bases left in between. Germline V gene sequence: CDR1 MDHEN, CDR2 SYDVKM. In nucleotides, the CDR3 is TGTGCCAGCAGTTTCGTGGTCACCGGGGAGCTGTTTTTT. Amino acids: CASSFVVTGELFF.

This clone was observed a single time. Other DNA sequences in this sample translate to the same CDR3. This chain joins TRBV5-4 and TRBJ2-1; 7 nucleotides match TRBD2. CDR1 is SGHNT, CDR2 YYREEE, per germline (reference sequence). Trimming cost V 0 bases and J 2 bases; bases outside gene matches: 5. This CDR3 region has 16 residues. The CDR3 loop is CASSLGGLAAYNEQFF. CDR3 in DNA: TGTGCCAGCAGCTTGGGTGGGCTAGCGGCCTACAATGAGCAGTTCTTC.

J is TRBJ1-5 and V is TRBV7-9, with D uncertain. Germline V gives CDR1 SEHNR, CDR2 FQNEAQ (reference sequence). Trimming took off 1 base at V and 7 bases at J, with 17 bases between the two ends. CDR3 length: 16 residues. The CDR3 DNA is TGTGCCAGCAGCTTAGGGGCAACCTCCTCCAACCAGCCCCAGCATTTT. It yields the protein CASSLGATSSNQPQHF.

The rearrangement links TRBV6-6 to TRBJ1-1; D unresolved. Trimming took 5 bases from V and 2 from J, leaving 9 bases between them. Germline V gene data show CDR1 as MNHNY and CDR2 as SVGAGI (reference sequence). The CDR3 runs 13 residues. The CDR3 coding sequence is TGTGCCAGCAGTCCCGGGGTAAACACTGAAGCTTTCTTT. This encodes CASSPGVNTEAFF.

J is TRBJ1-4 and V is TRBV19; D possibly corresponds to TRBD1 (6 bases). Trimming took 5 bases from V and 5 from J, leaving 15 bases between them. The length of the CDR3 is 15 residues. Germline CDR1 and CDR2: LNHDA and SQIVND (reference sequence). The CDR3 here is CASSSAAGVNEKLFF. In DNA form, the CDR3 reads TGTGCCAGTAGTTCCGCGGCAGGGGTGAATGAAAAACTGTTTTTT.

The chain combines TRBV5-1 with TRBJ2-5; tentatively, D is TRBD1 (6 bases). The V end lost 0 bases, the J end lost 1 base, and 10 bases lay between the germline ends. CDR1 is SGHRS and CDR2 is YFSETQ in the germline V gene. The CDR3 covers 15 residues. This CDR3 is CASSLEWTAQETQYF. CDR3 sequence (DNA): TGCGCCAGCAGCTTGGAATGGACAGCCCAAGAGACCCAGTACTTC.

The CDR3, as DNA: TGTGCCAGCAGCTCCCGACGGACCAGCGGGATAGCCTACGAGCAGTACTTC. Protein product: CASSSRRTSGIAYEQYF. V gene TRBV11-2 combines with J gene TRBJ2-7; 7 bases match TRBD2. V lost 4 bases, J lost 2 bases, and 14 bases stayed unmatched. CDR1 SGHAT and CDR2 FQNNGV come from the germline V gene. This CDR3 region has 17 residues.

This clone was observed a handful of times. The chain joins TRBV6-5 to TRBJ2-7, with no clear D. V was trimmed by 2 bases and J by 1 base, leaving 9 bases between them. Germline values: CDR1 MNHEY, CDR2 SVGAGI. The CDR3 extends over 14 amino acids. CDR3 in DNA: TGTGCCAGCAGTTACACCCAAGGATCCTACGAGCAGTACTTC. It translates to CASSYTQGSYEQYF.

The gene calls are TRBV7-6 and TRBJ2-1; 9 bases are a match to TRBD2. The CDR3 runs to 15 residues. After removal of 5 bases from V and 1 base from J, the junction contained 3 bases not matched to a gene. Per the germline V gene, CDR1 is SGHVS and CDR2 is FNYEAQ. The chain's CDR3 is CASSPTSGSYNEQFF. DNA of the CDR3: TGTGCCAGCAGCCCGACTAGCGGATCCTACAATGAGCAGTTCTTC.

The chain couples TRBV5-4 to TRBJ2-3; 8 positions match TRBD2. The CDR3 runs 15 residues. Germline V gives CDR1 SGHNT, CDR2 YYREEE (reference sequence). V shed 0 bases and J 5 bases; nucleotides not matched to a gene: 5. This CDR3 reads CASSLGAGALDTQYF. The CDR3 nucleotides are TGTGCCAGCAGCTTGGGAGCGGGAGCTCTAGATACGCAGTATTTT.

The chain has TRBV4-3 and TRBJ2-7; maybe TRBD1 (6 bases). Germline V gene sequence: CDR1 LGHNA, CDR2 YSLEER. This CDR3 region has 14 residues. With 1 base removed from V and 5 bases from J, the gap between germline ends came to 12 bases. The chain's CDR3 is CASSQVYRDHEQYF. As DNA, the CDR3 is TGCGCCAGCAGCCAAGTCTACAGGGACCACGAGCAGTACTTC.